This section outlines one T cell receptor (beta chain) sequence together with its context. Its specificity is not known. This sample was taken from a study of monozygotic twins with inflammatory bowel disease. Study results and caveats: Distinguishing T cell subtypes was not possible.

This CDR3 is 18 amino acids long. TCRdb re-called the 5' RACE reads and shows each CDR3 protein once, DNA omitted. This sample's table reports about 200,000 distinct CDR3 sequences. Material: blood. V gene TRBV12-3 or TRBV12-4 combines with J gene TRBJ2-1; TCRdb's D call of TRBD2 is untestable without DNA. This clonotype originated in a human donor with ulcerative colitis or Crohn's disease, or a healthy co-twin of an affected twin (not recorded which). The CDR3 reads CASSLRGGWIAGGDEQFF.